This T cell receptor (beta chain) was profiled in a study of cytomegalovirus exposure and HLA in healthy donors. Study overall: An earlier analysis found around 100 million unique TCR beta sequences from approximately 200 million T cells. General study points: Listed as cytomegalovirus-associated were about 160 TCR beta chains. Specific recognition of CMV antigens was confirmed in vitro for three chains (all CMV-associated).

To note about this clone: Its antigen is as yet unknown.

Amplification used 60 Vbeta primers and 13 Jbeta primers. Repertoires were generated with immunoSEQ multiplex PCR, while TCRdb's copy carries only in-frame clones and drops some. The sample records some 140,000 clones, roughly 80% being singletons. CDR3 size: 15 residues. Per germline, CDR1 MNHEY and CDR2 SVGAGI. Trimming at V came to 0 bases and at J to 3 bases, leaving 5 bases not matched to a gene. The source is a man aged 45-60 years in good health and CMV-seronegative. Sequencing was performed on PBMCs. This chain uses TRBV6-5 with TRBJ2-7; 7 bases are a match to TRBD1. CDR3 DNA sequence: TGTGCCAGCAGTTACTCCAAGACAGGGCGCTACGAGCAGTACTTC. It encodes CASSYSKTGRYEQYF.